These T cell receptor beta chains were read from a single sample in a study of T cells in Graves' hyperthyroidism and ophthalmopathy. TCRdb re-called the multiplex PCR reads through MiXCR, storing one row per CDR3 protein. Here the sample spans some 550,000 distinct CDR3 sequences, approximately 16% being singletons. Sequenced material: blood. These receptors were collected from a woman aged 40 to 49 with Graves' ophthalmopathy. Each CDR3 is given with its conserved first and last residue. A D gene is named only where the DNA matches it firmly. The listing skips clone size in some rows; elsewhere it reads once, few, many or a size class.

>NA|once|TRBJ2-3|TRBV7-9
CASSPSTERTQYF
TGTGCCAGCAGCCCCTCAACAGAGAGGACGCAGTATTTT
>NA|NA|TRBJ1-1|TRBV19
CASTTLGYTEAFF
TGTGCCAGCACCACCCTCGGGTACACTGAAGCTTTCTTT
>NA|many|TRBJ1-1|TRBV12-3/TRBV12-4
CASSLNPEVNTEAFF
TGTGCCAGCAGTTTAAACCCCGAGGTGAACACTGAAGCTTTCTTT
>NA|many|TRBJ2-5|TRBV18
CASSPNSEETQYF
TGTGCCAGCTCACCAAACAGCGAAGAGACCCAGTACTTC
>NA|NA|TRBJ2-1|TRBV12-3/TRBV12-4
CASSLGLAKSDEQFF
TGTGCCAGCAGTTTGGGGCTAGCGAAGAGCGATGAGCAGTTCTTC
>NA|few|TRBJ2-3|TRBV5-1
CASSWGTRSLGGDTQYF
TGCGCCAGCAGCTGGGGTACTAGATCCCTGGGGGGAGATACGCAGTATTTT
>NA|NA|TRBJ1-4|TRBV11-2
CASRPRRALFATNEKLFF
TGTGCCAGCAGACCTCGGAGGGCACTTTTCGCAACTAATGAAAAACTGTTTTTT
>NA|few|TRBJ2-3|TRBV6-2/TRBV6-3
CATQLQATDTQYF
TGTGCCACCCAATTACAGGCCACAGATACGCAGTATTTT
>NA|once|TRBJ1-1|TRBV10-3
CAISWAPNTEAFF
TGTGCCATCAGTTGGGCGCCGAACACTGAAGCTTTCTTT
>NA|many|TRBJ2-7|TRBV28
CASSLIDSGDEQYF
TGTGCCAGCAGTTTAATCGATTCAGGGGACGAGCAGTACTTC
>NA|many|TRBJ1-1|TRBV5-1
CASSLAYNRALNTEAFF
TGCGCCAGCAGCTTGGCCTATAACAGAGCTCTGAACACTGAAGCTTTCTTT
>TRBD2|NA|TRBJ2-3|TRBV6-2/TRBV6-3
CATRLAGDDTQYF
TGTGCCACCCGACTAGCGGGTGATGATACGCAGTATTTT
>TRBD2|many|TRBJ2-7|TRBV2
CASRIAGGPSEQYF
TGTGCCAGCAGGATAGCGGGAGGGCCTTCCGAGCAGTACTTC
>NA|few|TRBJ1-3|TRBV6-1
CASSNRRDFGNTIYF
TGTGCCAGCAGTAATAGAAGGGACTTTGGAAACACCATATATTTT
>TRBD1|many|TRBJ2-7|TRBV5-1
CASSPSGGEAYEQYF
TGCGCCAGCAGCCCCTCAGGGGGTGAAGCATACGAGCAGTACTTC
>NA|NA|TRBJ2-7|TRBV6-1
CASTWTAGDEQYF
TGTGCCAGCACCTGGACAGCCGGCGACGAGCAGTACTTC
>NA|few|TRBJ1-1|TRBV19
CASRPRVGDTEAFF
TGTGCCAGTAGACCAAGAGTAGGCGACACTGAAGCTTTCTTT
>NA|many|TRBJ2-3|TRBV11-2
CASSLLPSSTDTQYF
TGTGCCAGCAGCTTATTGCCGAGCAGCACAGATACGCAGTATTTT